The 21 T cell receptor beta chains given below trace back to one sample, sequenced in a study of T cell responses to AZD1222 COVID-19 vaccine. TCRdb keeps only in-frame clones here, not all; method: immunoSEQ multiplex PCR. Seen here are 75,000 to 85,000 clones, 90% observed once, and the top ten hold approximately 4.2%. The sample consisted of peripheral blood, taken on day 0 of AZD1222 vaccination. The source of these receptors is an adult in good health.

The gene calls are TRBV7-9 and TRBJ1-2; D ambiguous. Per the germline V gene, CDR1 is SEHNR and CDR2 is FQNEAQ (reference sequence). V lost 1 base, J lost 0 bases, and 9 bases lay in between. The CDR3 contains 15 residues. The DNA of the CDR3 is TGTGCCAGCAGCTTAGTCCCGGACGCTAACTATGGCTACACCTTC. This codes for CASSLVPDANYGYTF.

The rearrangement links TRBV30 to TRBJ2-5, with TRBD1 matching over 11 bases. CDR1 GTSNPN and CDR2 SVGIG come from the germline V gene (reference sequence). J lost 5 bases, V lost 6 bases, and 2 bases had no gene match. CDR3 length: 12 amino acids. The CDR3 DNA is TGTGCCTGCGGACAGGGGGCTGAGACCCAGTACTTC. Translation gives CACGQGAETQYF.

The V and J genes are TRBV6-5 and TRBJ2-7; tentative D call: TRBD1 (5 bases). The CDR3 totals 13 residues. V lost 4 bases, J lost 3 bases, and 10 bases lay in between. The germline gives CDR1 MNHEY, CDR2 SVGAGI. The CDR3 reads CASSFRDGYEQYF. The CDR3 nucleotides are TGTGCCAGCAGTTTCAGGGATGGCTACGAGCAGTACTTC.

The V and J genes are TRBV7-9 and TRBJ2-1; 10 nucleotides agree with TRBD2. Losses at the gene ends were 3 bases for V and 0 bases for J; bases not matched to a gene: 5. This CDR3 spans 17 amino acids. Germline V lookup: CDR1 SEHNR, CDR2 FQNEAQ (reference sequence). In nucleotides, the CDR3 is TGTGCCAGCAGCTTCCTAGCGGGGGCTGGCTCCTACAATGAGCAGTTCTTC. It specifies CASSFLAGAGSYNEQFF.

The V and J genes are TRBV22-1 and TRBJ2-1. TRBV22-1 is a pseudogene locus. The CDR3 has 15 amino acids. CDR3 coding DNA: TGTCCTGGGAGCGCACGGGTGGGCTCCTACAATGAGCAGTTCTTC. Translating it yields CPGSARVGSYNEQFF.

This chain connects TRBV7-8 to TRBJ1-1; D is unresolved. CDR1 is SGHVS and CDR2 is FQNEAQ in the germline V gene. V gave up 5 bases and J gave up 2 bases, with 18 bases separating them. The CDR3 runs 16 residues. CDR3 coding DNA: TGTGCCAGCAGCCCGTCCCAGGACCGTTATAACACTGAAGCTTTCTTT. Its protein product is CASSPSQDRYNTEAFF.

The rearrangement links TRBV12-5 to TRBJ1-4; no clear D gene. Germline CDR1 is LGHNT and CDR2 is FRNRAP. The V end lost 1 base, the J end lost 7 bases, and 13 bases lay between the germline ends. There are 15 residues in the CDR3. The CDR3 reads CASGLAEGGGEKLFF. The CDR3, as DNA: TGTGCTAGTGGTTTGGCCGAGGGAGGTGGTGAAAAACTGTTTTTT.

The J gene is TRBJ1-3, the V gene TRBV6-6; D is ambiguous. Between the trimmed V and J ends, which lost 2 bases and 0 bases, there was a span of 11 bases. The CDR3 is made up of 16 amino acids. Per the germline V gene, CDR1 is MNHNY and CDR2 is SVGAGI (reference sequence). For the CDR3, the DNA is TGTGCCAGCAGTTACGGCCAGACGAGCTCTGGAAACACCATATATTTT. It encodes CASSYGQTSSGNTIYF.

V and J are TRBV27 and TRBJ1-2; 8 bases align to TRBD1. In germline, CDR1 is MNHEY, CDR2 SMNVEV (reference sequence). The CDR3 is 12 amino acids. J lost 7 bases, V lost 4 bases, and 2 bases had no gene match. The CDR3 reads CASSSDRGGYTF. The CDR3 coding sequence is TGTGCCAGCAGTTCTGACAGGGGTGGCTACACCTTC.

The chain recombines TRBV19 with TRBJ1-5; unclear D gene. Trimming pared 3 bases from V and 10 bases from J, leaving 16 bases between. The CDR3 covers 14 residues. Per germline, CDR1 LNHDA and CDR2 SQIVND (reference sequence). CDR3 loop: CASSIYGVGKPQHF. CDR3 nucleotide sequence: TGTGCCAGTAGTATCTATGGGGTTGGAAAACCCCAGCATTTT. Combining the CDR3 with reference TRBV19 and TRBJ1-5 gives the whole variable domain DGGITQSPKYLFRKEGQNVTLSCEQNLNHDAMYWYRQDPGQGLRLIYYSQIVNDFQKGDIAEGYSVSREKKESFPLTVTSAQKNPTAFYLCASSIYGVGKPQHFGDGTRLSIL.

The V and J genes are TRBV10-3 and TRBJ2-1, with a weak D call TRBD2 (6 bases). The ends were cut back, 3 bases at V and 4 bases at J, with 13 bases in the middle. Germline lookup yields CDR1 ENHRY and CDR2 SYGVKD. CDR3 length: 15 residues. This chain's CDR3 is CAISEGQGGYNEQFF. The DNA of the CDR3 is TGTGCCATCAGTGAAGGGCAGGGAGGTTACAATGAGCAGTTCTTC.

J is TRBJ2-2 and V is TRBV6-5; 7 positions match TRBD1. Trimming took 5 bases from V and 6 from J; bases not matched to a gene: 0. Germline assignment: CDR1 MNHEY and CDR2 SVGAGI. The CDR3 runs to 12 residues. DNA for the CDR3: TGTGCCAGCAGTCAGGGGGCCGGGGAGCTGTTTTTT. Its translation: CASSQGAGELFF.

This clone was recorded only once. As DNA, the CDR3 is TGTGCCAGCAGTGAAGCGAGGACTGAAGCTTTCTTT. This gives the protein CASSEARTEAFF. The V call is TRBV25-1, the J call TRBJ1-1; no definite D call. From germline, CDR1 is MGHDK and CDR2 SYGVNS. V lost 2 bases to trimming and J lost 5 bases, with 6 bases between them. The CDR3 contains 12 residues.

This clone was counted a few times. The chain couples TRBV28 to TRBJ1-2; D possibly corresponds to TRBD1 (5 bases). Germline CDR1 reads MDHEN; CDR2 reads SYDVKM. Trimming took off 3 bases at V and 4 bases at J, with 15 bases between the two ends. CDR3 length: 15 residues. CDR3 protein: CASSFQQEEGYGYTF. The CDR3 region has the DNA TGTGCCAGCAGTTTCCAACAGGAAGAGGGCTATGGCTACACCTTC.

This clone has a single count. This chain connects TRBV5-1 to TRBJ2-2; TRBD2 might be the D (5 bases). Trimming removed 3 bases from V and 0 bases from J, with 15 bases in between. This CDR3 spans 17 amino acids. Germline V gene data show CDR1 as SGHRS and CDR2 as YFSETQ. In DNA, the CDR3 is TGCGCCAGCAGCTCCCGACCCGGGAACCCGAACACCGGGGAGCTGTTTTTT. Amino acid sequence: CASSSRPGNPNTGELFF.

The CDR3 bases are TGTGCCTGGAACCCAGGGGAGAATCAGCCCCAGCATTTT. Translating gives CAWNPGENQPQHF. The rearrangement uses TRBV30 and TRBJ1-5, with D perhaps matching TRBD1 (6 bases). The germline CDR1 and CDR2 sequences are GTSNPN and SVGIG (reference sequence). The CDR3 consists of 13 residues. Between the trimmed V and J ends, which lost 4 bases and 4 bases, there was a span of 11 bases.

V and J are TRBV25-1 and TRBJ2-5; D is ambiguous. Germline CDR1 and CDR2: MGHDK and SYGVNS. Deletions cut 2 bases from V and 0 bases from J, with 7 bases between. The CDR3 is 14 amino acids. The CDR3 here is CASSEMGYQETQYF. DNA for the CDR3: TGTGCCAGCAGTGAAATGGGTTACCAAGAGACCCAGTACTTC. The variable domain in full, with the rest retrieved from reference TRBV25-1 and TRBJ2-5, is EADIYQTPRYLVIGTGKKITLECSQTMGHDKMYWYQQDPGMELHLIHYSYGVNSTEKGDLSSESTVSRIRTEHFPLTLESARPSHTSQYLCASSEMGYQETQYFGPGTRLLVL.

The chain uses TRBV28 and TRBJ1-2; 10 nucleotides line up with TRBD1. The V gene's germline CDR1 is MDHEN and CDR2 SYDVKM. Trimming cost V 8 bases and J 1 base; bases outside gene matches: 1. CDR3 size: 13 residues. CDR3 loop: CASGQGGNYGYTF. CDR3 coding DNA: TGTGCCAGCGGACAGGGGGGTAACTATGGCTACACCTTC.

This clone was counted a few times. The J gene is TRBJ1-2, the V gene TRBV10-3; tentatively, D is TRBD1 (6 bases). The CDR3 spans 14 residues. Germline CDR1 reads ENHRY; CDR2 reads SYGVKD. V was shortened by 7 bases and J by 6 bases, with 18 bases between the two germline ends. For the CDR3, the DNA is TGTGCCATCACAGACAGGCCAACCTTAAATGGCTACACCTTC. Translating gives CAITDRPTLNGYTF.

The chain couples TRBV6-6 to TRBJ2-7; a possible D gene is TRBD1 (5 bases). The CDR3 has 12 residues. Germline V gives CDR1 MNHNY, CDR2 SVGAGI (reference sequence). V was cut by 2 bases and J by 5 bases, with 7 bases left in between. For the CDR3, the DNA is TGTGCCAGCAGTTACAGGGGTGACGAGCAGTACTTC. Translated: CASSYRGDEQYF.

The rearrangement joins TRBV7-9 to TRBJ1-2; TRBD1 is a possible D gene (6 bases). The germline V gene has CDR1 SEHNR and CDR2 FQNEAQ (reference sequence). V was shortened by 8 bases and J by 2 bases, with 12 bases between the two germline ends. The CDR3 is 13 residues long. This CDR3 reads CASGRQENYGYTF. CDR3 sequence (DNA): TGTGCCAGCGGACGACAGGAGAACTATGGCTACACCTTC.